A selection of T cell receptor beta chains follows, all from one sample in a study of PD-1 blockade in mismatch repair-deficient tumors. Some clones are missing from TCRdb's copy, which holds only in-frame ones; the method was immunoSEQ multiplex PCR. The table has some 16,000 clones, 84% seen once. These receptors have no known antigen. The material sequenced was cells cultured in vitro, taken from a patient treated with pembrolizumab. The receptors come from an adult with mismatch repair-deficient cancer. Both conserved end residues are part of each CDR3. Fields, in order: V gene, J gene, clone size, D gene, CDR3 DNA, CDR3 protein. A D gene is named only where the DNA matches it firmly. Clone size is stated in some rows and not others, as once, few, many or a class when expanded.

v_gene: TRBV6-1; j_gene: TRBJ2-2; abundance: -; d_gene: -; CDR3nt: TGTGCCAGCAGTGAAGCTAGCGGGAACACCGGGGAGCTGTTTTTT; CDR3aa: CASSEASGNTGELFF
v_gene: TRBV5-1; j_gene: TRBJ1-4; abundance: -; d_gene: -; CDR3nt: TGCGCCAGCCGACCACAAGTCACGAGGAATGAAAAACTGTTTTTT; CDR3aa: CASRPQVTRNEKLFF
v_gene: TRBV28; j_gene: TRBJ2-7; abundance: -; d_gene: TRBD2; CDR3nt: TGTGCCAGCAGGGGCGGGAGGTTGGGCGAGCAGTACTTC; CDR3aa: CASRGGRLGEQYF
v_gene: TRBV2; j_gene: TRBJ2-7; abundance: -; d_gene: -; CDR3nt: TGTGCCAGCAGTGAAGCGCGACAGACGTCCTACGAGCAGTACTTC; CDR3aa: CASSEARQTSYEQYF
v_gene: TRBV6-1; j_gene: TRBJ2-5; abundance: -; d_gene: -; CDR3nt: TGTGCCATCCTCAGGATGAGGGAGCGGGAGACCCAGTACTTC; CDR3aa: CAILRMRERETQYF
v_gene: TRBV7-3; j_gene: TRBJ1-1; abundance: -; d_gene: -; CDR3nt: TGTGCCAGCATGAGCAGGGCTGGAGAAGCTTTCTTT; CDR3aa: CASMSRAGEAFF
v_gene: TRBV7-3; j_gene: TRBJ2-3; abundance: -; d_gene: -; CDR3nt: TGTGCCAGCAGCTTAACCGAGGGTATCACAGATACGCAGTATTTT; CDR3aa: CASSLTEGITDTQYF
v_gene: TRBV18; j_gene: TRBJ2-3; abundance: -; d_gene: -; CDR3nt: TGTGCCAGCTCACCCGTACAGGGGAGGACAGATACGCAGTATTTT; CDR3aa: CASSPVQGRTDTQYF
v_gene: TRBV7-6; j_gene: TRBJ2-2; abundance: -; d_gene: TRBD2; CDR3nt: TGTGCCAGCAGCAGAGGACTAGCGGGAGATACCGGGGAGCTGTTTTTT; CDR3aa: CASSRGLAGDTGELFF
v_gene: TRBV5-1; j_gene: TRBJ2-1; abundance: -; d_gene: -; CDR3nt: TGCGCCAGCAGCTTGGCCAATGAGCAGTTCTTC; CDR3aa: CASSLANEQFF
v_gene: TRBV9; j_gene: TRBJ2-5; abundance: -; d_gene: -; CDR3nt: TGTGCCAGCAGCGTAGCGGCAGCCTTCCAAGAGACCCAGTACTTC; CDR3aa: CASSVAAAFQETQYF
v_gene: TRBV5-1; j_gene: TRBJ2-7; abundance: -; d_gene: TRBD1; CDR3nt: TGCGCCAGCAGCCAGAAAAACCGGGACAGGGGGTCCTACGAGCAGTACTTC; CDR3aa: CASSQKNRDRGSYEQYF
v_gene: TRBV7-8; j_gene: TRBJ2-1; abundance: -; d_gene: -; CDR3nt: TGTGCCAGCAGCTCGCCGGAGCACTACAATGAGCAGTTCTTC; CDR3aa: CASSSPEHYNEQFF
v_gene: TRBV7-2; j_gene: TRBJ2-1; abundance: -; d_gene: TRBD1; CDR3nt: TGTGCCAGCTCGGCCGACAGGGATTACAATGAGCAGTTCTTC; CDR3aa: CASSADRDYNEQFF
v_gene: TRBV28; j_gene: TRBJ1-1; abundance: -; d_gene: -; CDR3nt: TGTGCCAGCAGAACCCTGGGGACTGAAGCTTTCTTT; CDR3aa: CASRTLGTEAFF
v_gene: TRBV7-9; j_gene: TRBJ2-7; abundance: -; d_gene: -; CDR3nt: TGTGCCAGCAGCTTAGTTCAGGGAAGCTACGAGCAGTACTTC; CDR3aa: CASSLVQGSYEQYF
v_gene: TRBV5-1; j_gene: TRBJ2-2; abundance: -; d_gene: TRBD2; CDR3nt: TGCGCCAGCAGCTTGGTTGTTGCGGGAGGGCCGGGCACCGGGGAGCTGTTTTTT; CDR3aa: CASSLVVAGGPGTGELFF
v_gene: TRBV30; j_gene: TRBJ2-2; abundance: medium-sized; d_gene: -; CDR3nt: TGTGCCTGGGGGGGAGGCGGGGAGCTGTTTTTT; CDR3aa: CAWGGGGELFF
v_gene: TRBV29-1; j_gene: TRBJ1-2; abundance: -; d_gene: -; CDR3nt: TGCAGCGTTGAAGTAGCAAAGGATTATGGCTACACCTTC; CDR3aa: CSVEVAKDYGYTF
v_gene: TRBV13; j_gene: TRBJ1-1; abundance: -; d_gene: -; CDR3nt: TGTGCCAGCAGTCTAACGGCAGGGCGGGTTTCAGCTTTCTTT; CDR3aa: CASSLTAGRVSAFF
v_gene: TRBV19; j_gene: TRBJ1-1; abundance: -; d_gene: TRBD1; CDR3nt: TGTGCCAGTAGTCCCGGGACAGGGGCGGGTACTGAAGCTTTCTTT; CDR3aa: CASSPGTGAGTEAFF
v_gene: TRBV10-3; j_gene: TRBJ2-7; abundance: few; d_gene: TRBD1; CDR3nt: TGTGCCATCAGTTCGGACAGGGAATTATTCCACGAGCAGTACTTC; CDR3aa: CAISSDRELFHEQYF
v_gene: TRBV7-9; j_gene: TRBJ1-5; abundance: -; d_gene: -; CDR3nt: TGTGCCAGCAGCTTAGCGGGGGACCTCAATCAGCCCCAGCATTTT; CDR3aa: CASSLAGDLNQPQHF
v_gene: TRBV9; j_gene: TRBJ1-2; abundance: -; d_gene: TRBD1; CDR3nt: TGTGCCAGCAGCGGTATTGGACAGGGGGCAGTAGCAGGCTATGGCTACACCTTC; CDR3aa: CASSGIGQGAVAGYGYTF
v_gene: TRBV11-3; j_gene: TRBJ1-1; abundance: once; d_gene: TRBD1; CDR3nt: TGTGCCAGCAGCTCACCCAGGGGGCCAACTGAAGCTTTCTTT; CDR3aa: CASSSPRGPTEAFF
v_gene: TRBV6-5; j_gene: TRBJ1-1; abundance: -; d_gene: -; CDR3nt: TGTGCCAGCAGTCAACTTGGGAACACTGAAGCTTTCTTT; CDR3aa: CASSQLGNTEAFF
v_gene: TRBV2; j_gene: TRBJ2-1; abundance: few; d_gene: -; CDR3nt: TGTGCCAGCAGGCTAGCAGCGTTGGATGAGCAGTTCTTC; CDR3aa: CASRLAALDEQFF
v_gene: TRBV11-2; j_gene: TRBJ1-2; abundance: -; d_gene: -; CDR3nt: TGTGCCAGCAGCTTAGGCCCGGGACGTATGATCTATGGCTACACCTTC; CDR3aa: CASSLGPGRMIYGYTF